A single sample gave rise to the 18 T cell receptor beta chains below, sequenced in a study of HIV-infected children after antiretroviral therapy interruption. Unique molecular identifiers were included in an RNA-based 3' RACE TCR library. Each CDR3 protein is one row after TCRdb ran MiXCR on the 3' RACE reads. This table holds about 46,000 distinct CDR3 sequences, about 4.3% found once. The treatment was: PENTA 11 planned treatment interruption arm or continuous ART arm. This specimen consisted of CD45RA+ CD4+ T cells from PBMCs, pooled from several time points, obtained from a donor given antiretroviral therapy, either interrupted or continuous. The sample's subset: naive CD4+ CD45RA+ CD45RO- T cells. These TCRs come from a pool of human donors with HIV.

This clonotype was recorded a few times. The chain employs TRBV2 and TRBJ1-5; D perhaps matches TRBD1 (6 bases). The CDR3 sequence is 13 residues long. Germline V lookup: CDR1 SNHLY, CDR2 FYNNEI. V lost 2 bases and J lost 15, with 17 bases in between. CDR3 in amino acids: CASSEKEKQGRHF. CDR3 nucleotide sequence: TGTGCCAGCAGTGAAAAGGAAAAGCAGGGGAGGCATTTT.

This clonotype was picked up a small number of times. The rearrangement uses TRBV5-5 and TRBJ1-2, with a tentative D call TRBD1 (6 bases). V was shortened by 4 bases and J by 4 bases, with 14 bases between the two germline ends. Germline lookup yields CDR1 SGHKS and CDR2 YYEKEE (reference sequence). This CDR3 spans 14 amino acids. The chain's CDR3 is CASSQQGIGYGYTF. The CDR3 region has the DNA TGTGCCAGCAGCCAGCAGGGGATAGGCTATGGCTACACCTTC. The variable domain in full, with the rest retrieved from reference TRBV5-5 and TRBJ1-2, is DAGVTQSPTHLIKTRGQQVTLRCSPISGHKSVSWYQQVLGQGPQFIFQYYEKEERGRGNFPDRFSARQFPNYSSELNVNALLLGDSALYLCASSQQGIGYGYTFGSGTRLTVV.

This clonotype occurred many times. Written as DNA, the CDR3 is TGCGCCAGCAGCTTGGTCCCCAGGGGTGTGGACACCGGGGAGCTGTTTTTT. This sequence encodes CASSLVPRGVDTGELFF. V and J are TRBV5-1 and TRBJ2-2, with a weak D call TRBD1 (6 bases). Trimming removed 0 bases from V and 3 bases from J, with 15 bases in between. The CDR3 is made up of 17 amino acids. Germline V gives CDR1 SGHRS, CDR2 YFSETQ.

This clonotype was recorded a few times. The gene calls are TRBV5-1 and TRBJ2-1; 8 nucleotides line up with TRBD2. This CDR3 comprises 15 residues. J was trimmed by 6 bases and V by 3 bases; bases with no gene match: 8. CDR1 is SGHRS, CDR2 YFSETQ, per germline. CDR3 sequence reads: CASSSNGGGPNEQFF. The CDR3 DNA sequence: TGCGCCAGCAGCTCAAACGGGGGGGGGCCCAATGAGCAGTTCTTC.

This clonotype was recorded at least ten times. This chain uses TRBV11-2 with TRBJ1-6; tentatively, D is TRBD1 (5 bases). V lost 5 bases and J 7 bases, leaving 15 bases between the germline ends. CDR1 and CDR2 from the germline V gene are SGHAT and FQNNGV. The CDR3 covers 15 residues. The CDR3 DNA is TGTGCCAGCAGCACTACCGGGACGGTGAATTCACCCCTCCACTTT. Protein: CASSTTGTVNSPLHF.

This clonotype was recorded at least ten times. The chain combines TRBV11-2 with TRBJ2-2; D gene uncertain. Looked up from germline, CDR1 is SGHAT and CDR2 is FQNNGV. The CDR3 is 15 amino acids. V was cut by 9 bases and J by 0 bases, with 14 bases left in between. The CDR3 is CASRIDPANTGELFF. Written as DNA, the CDR3 is TGTGCCAGTAGAATTGACCCCGCGAACACCGGGGAGCTGTTTTTT.

The chain combines TRBV4-1 with TRBJ2-2, with D unclear. In germline, CDR1 is MGHRA, CDR2 YSYEKL. The CDR3 sequence is 16 residues long. Trimming stripped 2 bases from V and 9 bases from J, with 19 bases between. The CDR3 loop reads CASSQSESGVGRELFF. In DNA, the CDR3 is TGCGCCAGCAGCCAATCTGAGAGTGGGGTGGGCCGGGAGCTGTTTTTT.

This clonotype has at least ten counts. The rearrangement links TRBV12-3 or TRBV12-4 to TRBJ1-2; TRBD1 aligns across 10 bases. The CDR3 is 14 residues long. The V segment lost 5 bases and the J segment 4 bases; nucleotides outside the gene matches: 4. In nucleotides, the CDR3 is TGTGCCAGCAGTCCGGGACAGGGGACCTATGGCTACACCTTC. This translates into CASSPGQGTYGYTF.

This clonotype has ten or more counts. CDR3 DNA sequence: TGCAGTGCTACTAAACAGGGGGCAACAGATTCACCCCTCCACTTT. The encoded protein is CSATKQGATDSPLHF. This chain joins TRBV20-1 and TRBJ1-6, with 9 bases lining up with TRBD1. This CDR3 has 15 amino acids. Germline assignment: CDR1 DFQATT and CDR2 SNEGSKA (reference sequence). With 4 bases clipped from V and 8 bases from J, the junction kept 9 bases outside the gene matches.

This clonotype came up many times. The rearrangement joins TRBV20-1 to TRBJ2-2, with 11 bases that match TRBD2. The germline V gene has CDR1 DFQATT and CDR2 SNEGSKA (reference sequence). The junction had 6 bases not matched to a gene; V was cut back by 3 bases and J by 6 bases. The CDR3 is made up of 15 amino acids. CDR3 sequence (DNA): TGCAGTGCTAGGGAACTAGCGGGGGAGGCCGGGGAGCTGTTTTTT. It translates to CSARELAGEAGELFF.

This clonotype was seen many times. This chain connects TRBV9 to TRBJ2-3; TRBD1 or TRBD2 may be the D gene (7 bases each). Trimming cost V 4 bases and J 0 bases, with 21 bases left between them. Germline lookup yields CDR1 SGDLS and CDR2 YYNGEE. This CDR3 has 18 amino acids. DNA for the CDR3: TGTGCCAGCAGCCCCCGAGGGGGGGGACAGCCGAGCACAGATACGCAGTATTTT. It specifies CASSPRGGGQPSTDTQYF.

The rearrangement uses TRBV5-1 and TRBJ2-2; 7 positions agree with TRBD1. The CDR3 has 15 amino acids. The J segment lost 6 bases and the V segment lost 4 bases, leaving 9 bases of the junction unmatched. Germline assignment: CDR1 SGHRS and CDR2 YFSETQ. The CDR3 region has the DNA TGCGCCAGCAGCCTCGACAGGGTTTCGGCCGGGGAGCTGTTTTTT. Its protein is CASSLDRVSAGELFF. Together with reference TRBV5-1 and TRBJ2-2, the CDR3 gives the full variable domain: KAGVTQTPRYLIKTRGQQVTLSCSPISGHRSVSWYQQTPGQGLQFLFEYFSETQRNKGNFPGRFSGRQFSNSRSEMNVSTLELGDSALYLCASSLDRVSAGELFFGEGSRLTVL.

V gene TRBV13 combines with J gene TRBJ2-7; the D gene is possibly TRBD2 (7 bases). Germline loops: CDR1 PRHDT, CDR2 FYEKMQ (reference sequence). V was cut by 8 bases and J by 10 bases, with 24 bases left in between. The CDR3 has 14 amino acids. The CDR3 loop is CASSLGTGGAEQYF. DNA of the CDR3: TGTGCCAGCTCTCTCGGGACTGGGGGGGCTGAACAGTACTTC.

This clonotype was recorded many times. The chain recombines TRBV19 with TRBJ1-5; no firm D call. Trimming removed 8 bases from V and 7 bases from J, with 6 bases in between. The CDR3 covers 10 residues. Germline CDR1 LNHDA, CDR2 SQIVND (reference sequence). CDR3 region: CASGIQPQHF. In DNA form, the CDR3 reads TGTGCCAGTGGGATCCAGCCCCAGCATTTT.

This clonotype was found many times. This chain joins TRBV7-2 and TRBJ1-1; TRBD1 aligns across 7 bases. Unmatched junction bases numbered 10, after V lost 3 bases and J lost 3 bases. This CDR3 is built from 16 residues. Germline V gene data show CDR1 as SGHTA and CDR2 as FQGNSA. The CDR3 protein is CASSLGSTGYDTEAFF. The CDR3 DNA follows: TGTGCCAGCAGCTTGGGATCGACAGGGTATGACACTGAAGCTTTCTTT.

This clonotype has more than one count but fewer than ten. The CDR3 spells CASSQGSAYEQYF. In DNA form, the CDR3 reads TGTGCCAGCAGCCAGGGCAGCGCCTACGAGCAGTACTTC. The chain links TRBV4-2 to TRBJ2-7; no firm D call. Trimming took off 3 bases at V and 2 bases at J, with 8 bases between the two ends. Germline V gives CDR1 LGHNA, CDR2 YNFKEQ. This CDR3 contains 13 residues.

V and J are TRBV12-3 or TRBV12-4 and TRBJ2-1; 7 bases match TRBD2. V shed 6 bases and J 7 bases; nucleotides not matched to a gene: 12. The CDR3 totals 15 residues. The CDR3: CASRGGTPKGNEQFF. Here the CDR3 DNA reads TGTGCCAGCAGGGGGGGGACCCCCAAGGGGAATGAGCAGTTCTTC.

This sequence joins TRBV5-1 and TRBJ2-2, with 7 bases aligning to TRBD1. The CDR3 sequence is 15 residues long. V shed 2 bases, J shed 4 bases, and the junction held 5 bases outside the gene matches. Germline CDR1 reads SGHRS; CDR2 reads YFSETQ. This CDR3 is CASSFGDRVTGELFF. CDR3 in DNA: TGCGCCAGCAGCTTTGGGGACAGAGTCACCGGGGAGCTGTTTTTT.